A selection of T cell receptor beta chains follows, all from one sample in a study of cytomegalovirus exposure and HLA in healthy donors. Profiling relied on immunoSEQ multiplex PCR, and the TCRdb table lists in-frame clones only, not all of them. The sample has approximately 260,000 clones; roughly 85% are singletons. Source material: PBMCs. The receptors shown here come from a woman under 30 in good health and CMV-seronegative. CDR3s include the opening cysteine and the closing phenylalanine or tryptophan. The D gene is left open where the match is weak. The size entry is marked missing in some rows and otherwise reads once, few, many or a size class.

J: TRBJ1-1
D: TRBD1
V: TRBV19
size: .
DNA: TGTGCCACCTACAGGGGCCTCTTTGGCACTGAAGCTTTCTTT
CDR3: CATYRGLFGTEAFF

J: TRBJ2-5
D: TRBD2
V: TRBV10-3
size: .
DNA: TGTGCCATCAGTGATCAAACTAGCGGGGGTGGAGAGACCCAGTACTTC
CDR3: CAISDQTSGGGETQYF

J: TRBJ1-2
D: TRBD1
V: TRBV4-3
size: .
DNA: TGCGCCAGCAGCCCGACAGGGGGAGGCTATGGCTACACCTTC
CDR3: CASSPTGGGYGYTF

J: TRBJ2-5
D: .
V: TRBV9
size: .
DNA: TGTGCCAGCAGCGTAGGTCGCCAAGAGACCCAGTACTTC
CDR3: CASSVGRQETQYF

J: TRBJ2-7
D: .
V: TRBV6-6
size: once
DNA: TGTGCCAGCAGTTACAACAATTACGAGCAGTACTTC
CDR3: CASSYNNYEQYF

J: TRBJ1-5
D: .
V: TRBV4-1
size: few
DNA: TGCGCCAGCAGCCCGGAGAGGCCCGGCGGGCCCCAGCATTTT
CDR3: CASSPERPGGPQHF

J: TRBJ1-1
D: .
V: TRBV10-1
size: .
DNA: TGCGCCAGCAGTGAGTTATTCGGGACTGAAGCTTTCTTT
CDR3: CASSELFGTEAFF

J: TRBJ1-2
D: .
V: TRBV30
size: .
DNA: TGTGCCTGGAGAAGGACAGACTATGGCTACACCTTC
CDR3: CAWRRTDYGYTF

J: TRBJ1-2
D: .
V: TRBV25-1
size: .
DNA: TGTGCCAGCAGTGACCAGGACATTGGCTATGGCTACACCTTC
CDR3: CASSDQDIGYGYTF

J: TRBJ2-1
D: .
V: TRBV7-9
size: .
DNA: TGTGCCAGCAGCTCCTCGAGGGCTCCGGTCTTC
CDR3: CASSSSRAPVF

J: TRBJ1-1
D: TRBD1
V: TRBV10-3
size: .
DNA: TGTGCCATCAGTTTCGGACAGGTCCCGAACACTGAAGCTTTCTTT
CDR3: CAISFGQVPNTEAFF

J: TRBJ1-1
D: TRBD1
V: TRBV30
size: .
DNA: TGTGCCTGGATTTCCAGGGGGCACACTGAAGCTTTCTTT
CDR3: CAWISRGHTEAFF

J: TRBJ2-7
D: .
V: TRBV13
size: .
DNA: TGTGCCAGCACCCGACAAGTTGAGACCTACGAGCAGTACTTC
CDR3: CASTRQVETYEQYF

J: TRBJ2-1
D: .
V: TRBV7-8
size: .
DNA: TGTGCCAGCAGCACCAACAGGGACAATGAGCAGTTCTTC
CDR3: CASSTNRDNEQFF

J: TRBJ2-1
D: TRBD1
V: TRBV11-2
size: .
DNA: TGTGCCAGCAGCTTCGGACAGGGAAAATTGCAGTTCTTC
CDR3: CASSFGQGKLQFF

J: TRBJ2-7
D: .
V: TRBV4-1
size: once
DNA: TGCGCCAGCAGCCAACTTGAGTGGGAGTACGAGCAGTACTTC
CDR3: CASSQLEWEYEQYF

J: TRBJ2-7
D: .
V: TRBV13
size: once
DNA: TGTGCCAGCAGCAGAGCCCTAGTTAGCTACGAGCAGTACTTC
CDR3: CASSRALVSYEQYF

J: TRBJ1-1
D: TRBD1
V: TRBV11-2
size: .
DNA: TGTGCCAGCAGCCAGGGGGTAAATACTGAAGCTTTCTTT
CDR3: CASSQGVNTEAFF